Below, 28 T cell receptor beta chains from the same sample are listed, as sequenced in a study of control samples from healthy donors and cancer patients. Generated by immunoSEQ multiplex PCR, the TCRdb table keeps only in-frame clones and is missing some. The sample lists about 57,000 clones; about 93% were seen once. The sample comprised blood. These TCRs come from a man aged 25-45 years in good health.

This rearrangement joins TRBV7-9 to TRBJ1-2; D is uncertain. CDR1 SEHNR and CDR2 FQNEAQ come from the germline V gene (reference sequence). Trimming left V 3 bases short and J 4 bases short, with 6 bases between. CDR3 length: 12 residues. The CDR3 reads CASSFGVYGYTF. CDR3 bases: TGTGCCAGCAGCTTCGGGGTCTATGGCTACACCTTC.

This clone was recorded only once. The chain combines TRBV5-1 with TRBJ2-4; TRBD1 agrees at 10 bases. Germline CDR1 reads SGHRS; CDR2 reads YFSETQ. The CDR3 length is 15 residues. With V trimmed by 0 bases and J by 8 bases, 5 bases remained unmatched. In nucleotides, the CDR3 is TGCGCCAGCAGCTTGGGGACAGGGGGGCGGGACATTCAGTACTTC. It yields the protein CASSLGTGGRDIQYF. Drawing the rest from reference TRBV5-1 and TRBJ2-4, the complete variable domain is KAGVTQTPRYLIKTRGQQVTLSCSPISGHRSVSWYQQTPGQGLQFLFEYFSETQRNKGNFPGRFSGRQFSNSRSEMNVSTLELGDSALYLCASSLGTGGRDIQYFGAGTRLSVL.

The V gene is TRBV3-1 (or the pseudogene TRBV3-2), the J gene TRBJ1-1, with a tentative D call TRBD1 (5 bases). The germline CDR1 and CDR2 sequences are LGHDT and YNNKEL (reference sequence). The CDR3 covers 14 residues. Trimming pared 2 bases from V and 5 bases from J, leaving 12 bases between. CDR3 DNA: TGTGCCAGCAGCCAAAGGGAGGGGAGTACTGAAGCTTTCTTT. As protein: CASSQREGSTEAFF.

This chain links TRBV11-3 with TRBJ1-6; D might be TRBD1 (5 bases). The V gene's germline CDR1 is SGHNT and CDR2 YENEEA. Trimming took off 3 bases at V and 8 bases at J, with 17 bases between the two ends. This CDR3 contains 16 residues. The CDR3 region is CASSFPSAGQDSPLHF. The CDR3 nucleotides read TGTGCCAGCAGCTTCCCCTCGGCAGGGCAGGATTCACCCCTCCACTTT.

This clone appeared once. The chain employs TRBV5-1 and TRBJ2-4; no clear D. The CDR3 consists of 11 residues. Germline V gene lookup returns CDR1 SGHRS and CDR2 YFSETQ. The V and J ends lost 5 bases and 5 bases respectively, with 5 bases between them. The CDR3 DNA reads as TGCGCCAGCAGTTCGCAAAACATTCAGTACTTC. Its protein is CASSSQNIQYF.

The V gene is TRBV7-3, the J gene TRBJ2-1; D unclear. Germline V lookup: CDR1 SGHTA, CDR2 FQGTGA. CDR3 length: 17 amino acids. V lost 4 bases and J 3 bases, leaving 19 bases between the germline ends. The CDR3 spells CASSSPMTDPSYNEQFF. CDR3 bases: TGTGCCAGCAGCTCCCCCATGACGGACCCAAGCTACAATGAGCAGTTCTTC.

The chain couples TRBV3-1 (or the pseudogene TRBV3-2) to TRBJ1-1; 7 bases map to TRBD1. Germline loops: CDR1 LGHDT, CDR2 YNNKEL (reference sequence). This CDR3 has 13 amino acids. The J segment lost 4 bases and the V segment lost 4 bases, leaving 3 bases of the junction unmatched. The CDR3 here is CASSPTGLTEAFF. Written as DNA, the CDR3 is TGTGCCAGCAGCCCGACAGGGCTCACTGAAGCTTTCTTT.

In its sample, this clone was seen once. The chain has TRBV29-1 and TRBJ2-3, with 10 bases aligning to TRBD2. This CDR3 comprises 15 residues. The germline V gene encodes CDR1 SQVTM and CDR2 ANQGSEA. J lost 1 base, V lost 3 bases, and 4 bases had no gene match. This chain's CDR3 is CSVEGGTSGTDTQYF. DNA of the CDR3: TGCAGCGTTGAGGGGGGGACTAGCGGCACAGATACGCAGTATTTT.

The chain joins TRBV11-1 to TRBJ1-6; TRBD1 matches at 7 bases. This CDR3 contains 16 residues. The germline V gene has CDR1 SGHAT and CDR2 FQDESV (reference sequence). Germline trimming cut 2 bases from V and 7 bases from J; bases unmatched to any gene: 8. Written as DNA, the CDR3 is TGTGCCAGCAGCTTATTGACGGGACAGAAAAATTCACCCCTCCACTTT. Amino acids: CASSLLTGQKNSPLHF.

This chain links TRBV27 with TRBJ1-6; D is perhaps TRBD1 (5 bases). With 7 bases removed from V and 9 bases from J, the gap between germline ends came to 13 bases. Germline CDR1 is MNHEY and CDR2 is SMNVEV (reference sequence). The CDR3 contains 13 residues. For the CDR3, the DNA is TGTGCCAGCACTGTAGGGGCGCTTTCACCCCTCCACTTT. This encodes CASTVGALSPLHF.

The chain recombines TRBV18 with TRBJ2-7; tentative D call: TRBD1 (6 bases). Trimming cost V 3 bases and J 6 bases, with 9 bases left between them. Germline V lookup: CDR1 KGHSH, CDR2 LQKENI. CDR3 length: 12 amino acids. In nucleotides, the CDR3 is TGTGCCAGCTCACCGGACAGAACCGAGCAGTACTTC. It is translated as CASSPDRTEQYF.

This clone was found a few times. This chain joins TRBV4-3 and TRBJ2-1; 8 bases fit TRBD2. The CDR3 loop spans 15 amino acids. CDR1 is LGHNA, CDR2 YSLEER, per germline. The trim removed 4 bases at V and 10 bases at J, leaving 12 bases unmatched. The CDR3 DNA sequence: TGCGCCAGCAGCCTACAACGGGGGGGCTATTCGGAGCAGTTCTTC. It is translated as CASSLQRGGYSEQFF.

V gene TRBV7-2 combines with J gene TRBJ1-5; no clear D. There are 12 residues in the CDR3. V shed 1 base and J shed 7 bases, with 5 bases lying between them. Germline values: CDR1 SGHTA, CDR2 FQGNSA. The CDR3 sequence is CASSLGRQPQHF. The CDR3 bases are TGTGCCAGCAGCTTAGGGCGGCAGCCCCAGCATTTT.

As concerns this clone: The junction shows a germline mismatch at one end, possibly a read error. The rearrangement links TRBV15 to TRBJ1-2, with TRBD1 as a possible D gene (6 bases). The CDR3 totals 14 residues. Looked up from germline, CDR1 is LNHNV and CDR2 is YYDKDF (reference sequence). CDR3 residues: CATSPRSIRGTNFF. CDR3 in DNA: TGTGCCACCAGCCCAAGATCCATCAGGGGAACCAACTTCTTC.

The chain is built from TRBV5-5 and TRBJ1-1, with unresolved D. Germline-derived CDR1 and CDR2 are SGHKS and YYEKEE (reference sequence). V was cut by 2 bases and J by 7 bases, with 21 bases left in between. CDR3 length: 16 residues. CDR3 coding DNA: TGTGCCAGCAGCTTTAGGAGGGTCCAACCTCAAAATGAAGCTTTCTTT. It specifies CASSFRRVQPQNEAFF.

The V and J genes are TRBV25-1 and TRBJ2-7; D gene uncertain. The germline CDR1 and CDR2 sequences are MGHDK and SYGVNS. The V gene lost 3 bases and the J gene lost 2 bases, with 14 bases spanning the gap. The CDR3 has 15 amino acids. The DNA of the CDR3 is TGTGCCAGCAGTGAGGAGTTTTTTAACCCCTACGAGCAGTACTTC. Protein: CASSEEFFNPYEQYF.

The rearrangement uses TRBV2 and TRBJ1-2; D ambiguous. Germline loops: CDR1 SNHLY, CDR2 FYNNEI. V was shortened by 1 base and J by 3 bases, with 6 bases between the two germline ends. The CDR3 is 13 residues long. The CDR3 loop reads CASSEGGHYGYTF. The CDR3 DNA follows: TGTGCCAGCAGTGAAGGCGGACACTATGGCTACACCTTC.

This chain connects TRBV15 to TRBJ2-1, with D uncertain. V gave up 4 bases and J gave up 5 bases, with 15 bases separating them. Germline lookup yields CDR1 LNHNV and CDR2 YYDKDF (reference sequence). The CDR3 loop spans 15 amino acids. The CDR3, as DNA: TGTGCCACCAGCATGCCACAGACGAGAAACAATGAGCAGTTCTTC. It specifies CATSMPQTRNNEQFF.

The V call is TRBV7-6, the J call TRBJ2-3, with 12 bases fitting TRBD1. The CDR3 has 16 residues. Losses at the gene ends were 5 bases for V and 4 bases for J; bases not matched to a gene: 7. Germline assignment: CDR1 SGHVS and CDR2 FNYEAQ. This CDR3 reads CASSIWGQGAADTQYF. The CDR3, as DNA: TGTGCCAGCAGCATCTGGGGACAGGGGGCCGCAGATACGCAGTATTTT. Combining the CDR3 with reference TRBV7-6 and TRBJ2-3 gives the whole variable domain GAGVSQSPRYKVTKRGQDVALRCDPISGHVSLYWYRQALGQGPEFLTYFNYEAQQDKSGLPNDRFSAERPEGSISTLTIQRTEQRDSAMYRCASSIWGQGAADTQYFGPGTRLTVL.

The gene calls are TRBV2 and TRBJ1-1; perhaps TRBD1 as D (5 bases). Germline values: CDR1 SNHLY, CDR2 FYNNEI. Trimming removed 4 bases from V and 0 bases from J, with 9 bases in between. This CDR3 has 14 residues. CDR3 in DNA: TGTGCCAGCAGTGTACGGGGCATGAACACTGAAGCTTTCTTT. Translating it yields CASSVRGMNTEAFF.

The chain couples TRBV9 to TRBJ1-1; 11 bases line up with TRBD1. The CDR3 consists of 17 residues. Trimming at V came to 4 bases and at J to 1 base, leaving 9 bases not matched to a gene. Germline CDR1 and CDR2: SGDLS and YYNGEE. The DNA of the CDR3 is TGTGCCAGCAGCTCTCGGACAGGGGGCTTGTCGAACACTGAAGCTTTCTTT. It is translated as CASSSRTGGLSNTEAFF.

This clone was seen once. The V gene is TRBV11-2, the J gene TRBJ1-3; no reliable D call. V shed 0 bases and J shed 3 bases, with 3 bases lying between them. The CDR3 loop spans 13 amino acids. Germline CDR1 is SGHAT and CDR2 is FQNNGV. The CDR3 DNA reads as TGTGCCAGCAGCTTAGACAATGGAAACACCATATATTTT. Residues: CASSLDNGNTIYF.

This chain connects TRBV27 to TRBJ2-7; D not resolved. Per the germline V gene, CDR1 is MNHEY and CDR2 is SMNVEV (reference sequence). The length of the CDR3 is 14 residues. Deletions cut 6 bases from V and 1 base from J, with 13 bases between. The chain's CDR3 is CASSLGYGSYEQYF. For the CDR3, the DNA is TGTGCCAGCAGCCTCGGGTATGGGTCCTACGAGCAGTACTTC.

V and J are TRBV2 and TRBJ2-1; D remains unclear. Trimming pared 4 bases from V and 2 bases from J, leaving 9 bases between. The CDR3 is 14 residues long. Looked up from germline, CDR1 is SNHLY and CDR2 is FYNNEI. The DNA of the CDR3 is TGTGCCAGCAGTGTAAGGAATACCTACAATGAGCAGTTCTTC. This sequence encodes CASSVRNTYNEQFF.

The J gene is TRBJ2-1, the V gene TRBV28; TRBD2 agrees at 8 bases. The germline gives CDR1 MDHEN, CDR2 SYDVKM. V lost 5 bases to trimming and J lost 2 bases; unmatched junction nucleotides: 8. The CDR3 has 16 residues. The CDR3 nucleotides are TGTGCCAGCAGTGGCGCCGGGACTAGGCCCTACAATGAGCAGTTCTTC. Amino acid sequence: CASSGAGTRPYNEQFF. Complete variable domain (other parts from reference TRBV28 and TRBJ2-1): DVKVTQSSRYLVKRTGEKVFLECVQDMDHENMFWYRQDPGLGLRLIYFSYDVKMKEKGDIPEGYSVSREKKERFSLILESASTNQTSMYLCASSGAGTRPYNEQFFGPGTRLTVL.

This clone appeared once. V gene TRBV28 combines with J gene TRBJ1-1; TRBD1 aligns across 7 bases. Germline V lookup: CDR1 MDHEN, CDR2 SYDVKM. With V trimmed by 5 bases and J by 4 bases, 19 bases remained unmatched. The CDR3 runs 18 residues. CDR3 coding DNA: TGTGCCAGCAGTGCCCTCCTACAGGGGCCAAGGGCGATCACTGAAGCTTTCTTT. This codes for CASSALLQGPRAITEAFF.

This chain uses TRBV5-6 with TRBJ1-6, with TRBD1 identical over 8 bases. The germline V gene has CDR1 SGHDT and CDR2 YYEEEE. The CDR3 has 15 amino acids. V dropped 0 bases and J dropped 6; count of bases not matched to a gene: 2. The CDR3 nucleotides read TGTGCCAGCAGCTTGGACAGGGGGACTAATTCACCCCTCCACTTT. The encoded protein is CASSLDRGTNSPLHF.

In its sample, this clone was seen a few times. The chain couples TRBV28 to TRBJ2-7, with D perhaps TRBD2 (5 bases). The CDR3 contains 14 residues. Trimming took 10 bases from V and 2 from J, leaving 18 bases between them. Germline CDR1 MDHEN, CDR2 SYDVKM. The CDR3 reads CATRLARTPYEQYF. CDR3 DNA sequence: TGTGCCACCCGATTAGCGCGAACTCCCTACGAGCAGTACTTC.